What follows are 20 T cell receptor beta chains derived from one specimen sequenced in a study of human T cells and chemical hapten exposure. Treatment here: therapeutic diphenylcyclopropenone sensitization with weekly scalp DPC. Separate cDNA molecules received unique molecular identifiers, which the library attached to them. A single record per CDR3 protein comes from TCRdb applying MiXCR to the reads. The sample shows several hundred distinct CDR3 sequences, about two thirds of them seen only once. This specimen consisted of whole blood, obtained before DPC sensitization or 2, 6, or about 24 weeks after (not recorded which). These TCRs come from an adult with alopecia areata. Some clones in this sample may be carry-over from other donors' samples. This table probably holds off-target reads from a library built for another chain.

V is TRBV7-9 and J is TRBJ2-5, with a weak D call TRBD1 (7 bases). Trimming stripped 5 bases from V and 4 bases from J, with 11 bases between. The CDR3 totals 13 residues. The germline V gene has CDR1 SEHNR and CDR2 FQNEAQ (reference sequence). This CDR3 is CASSPGGGETQYF. The CDR3 DNA follows: TGTGCCAGCAGCCCAGGGGGAGGAGAGACCCAGTACTTC. The variable domain in full, completed from reference TRBV7-9 and TRBJ2-5, reads DTGVSQNPRHKITKRGQNVTFRCDPISEHNRLYWYRQTLGQGPEFLTYFQNEAQLEKSRLLSDRFSAERPKGSFSTLEIQRTEQGDSAMYLCASSPGGGETQYFGPGTRLLVL.

The V and J genes are TRBV28 and TRBJ2-1, with D maybe TRBD2 (6 bases). CDR3 length: 14 amino acids. V lost 4 bases to trimming and J lost 4 bases, with 11 bases between them. In germline, CDR1 is MDHEN, CDR2 SYDVKM. The CDR3 DNA follows: TGTGCCAGCAGTTCTGGGGGGACTTACAATGAGCAGTTCTTC. Amino acid sequence: CASSSGGTYNEQFF.

This clonotype was seen just once. The gene calls are TRBV15 and TRBJ2-1, with D unresolved. V gave up 5 bases and J gave up 6 bases, with 11 bases separating them. CDR1 is LNHNV and CDR2 is YYDKDF in the germline V gene (reference sequence). This CDR3 region has 13 residues. The CDR3 protein is CATSQAGRNEQFF. In DNA, the CDR3 is TGTGCCACCAGCCAAGCCGGCCGCAATGAGCAGTTCTTC.

This chain links TRBV20-1 with TRBJ2-3, with 10 nucleotides matching TRBD2. After removal of 6 bases from V and 3 bases from J, the junction contained 9 bases not matched to a gene. Germline CDR1 reads DFQATT; CDR2 reads SNEGSKA (reference sequence). This CDR3 is 15 amino acids long. CDR3 in amino acids: CSARQAGGRTDTQYF. The CDR3 DNA is TGCAGTGCCAGACAAGCGGGAGGGCGGACAGATACGCAGTATTTT.

J is TRBJ1-5 and V is TRBV12-3 or TRBV12-4; no clear D gene. The CDR3 totals 12 residues. The V end was cut by 3 bases, the J end by 7 bases, with 7 bases between. The CDR3 DNA is TGTGCCAGCAGTTTTTCCGGACAGCCCCAGCATTTT. This encodes CASSFSGQPQHF.

This clonotype was observed a single time. J is TRBJ1-3 and V is TRBV7-6; D ambiguous. Germline assignment: CDR1 SGHVS and CDR2 FNYEAQ. The CDR3 length is 15 residues. V lost 5 bases and J 8 bases, leaving 19 bases between the germline ends. This CDR3 is CASSPGVLQADTIYF. The CDR3 DNA is TGTGCCAGCAGCCCAGGAGTATTGCAAGCGGACACCATATATTTT. Combining the CDR3 with reference TRBV7-6 and TRBJ1-3 gives the whole variable domain GAGVSQSPRYKVTKRGQDVALRCDPISGHVSLYWYRQALGQGPEFLTYFNYEAQQDKSGLPNDRFSAERPEGSISTLTIQRTEQRDSAMYRCASSPGVLQADTIYFGEGSWLTVV.

The rearrangement joins TRBV18 to TRBJ1-2, with D unclear. From germline, CDR1 is KGHSH and CDR2 LQKENI. The length of the CDR3 is 12 residues. Trimming shortened V by 0 bases and J by 6 bases, and 5 bases separated the two germline ends. The CDR3 DNA sequence: TGTGCCAGCTCACCACCAGGGAATGGCTACACCTTC. Translated, it gives CASSPPGNGYTF.

This chain uses TRBV28 with TRBJ2-3; 9 bases align to TRBD1. The V gene's germline CDR1 is MDHEN and CDR2 SYDVKM. V trimming: 6 bases; J trimming: 4 bases; junction bases outside the gene matches: 8. The CDR3 consists of 15 residues. CDR3 protein: CASSLSGTGPDTQYF. For the CDR3, the DNA is TGTGCCAGCAGCCTATCCGGGACAGGGCCAGATACGCAGTATTTT.

This chain uses TRBV20-1 with TRBJ2-4; 9 nucleotides line up with TRBD1. This CDR3 spans 13 amino acids. CDR1 is DFQATT and CDR2 is SNEGSKA in the germline V gene (reference sequence). Trimming took 6 bases from V and 9 from J; bases not matched to a gene: 9. Here the CDR3 reads CSARSGQGTIQYF. In nucleotides, the CDR3 is TGCAGTGCCCGCTCAGGACAGGGGACCATTCAGTACTTC.

The rearrangement joins TRBV10-2 to TRBJ2-3, with 8 bases identical to TRBD2. Germline-derived CDR1 and CDR2 are WSHSY and SAAADI. V gave up 2 bases and J gave up 7 bases; unmatched junction bases: 5. The CDR3 runs 14 residues. CDR3 amino acids: CASSERLAGNTQYF. In DNA, the CDR3 is TGCGCCAGCAGTGAGCGGCTAGCGGGCAATACGCAGTATTTT.

The chain carries TRBV20-1 and TRBJ2-3, with TRBD1 matching 7 bases. The CDR3 loop spans 13 amino acids. Unmatched junction bases numbered 5, after V lost 3 bases and J lost 5 bases. Germline V lookup: CDR1 DFQATT, CDR2 SNEGSKA (reference sequence). The CDR3 DNA reads as TGCAGTGCTAGGAGGGGGCAGAGAGATACGCAGTATTTT. It specifies CSARRGQRDTQYF.

This clonotype was recorded a few times. The chain links TRBV7-9 to TRBJ2-2; 8 nucleotides line up with TRBD2. After removal of 4 bases from V and 4 bases from J, the junction contained 11 bases not matched to a gene. The CDR3 is 17 residues long. The germline V gene encodes CDR1 SEHNR and CDR2 FQNEAQ (reference sequence). The CDR3 DNA sequence: TGTGCCAGCAGCTATGGGGGCAGCGGGAGTTTCACCGGGGAGCTGTTTTTT. Protein: CASSYGGSGSFTGELFF.

The chain joins TRBV27 to TRBJ1-6; maybe TRBD1 (5 bases). CDR3 size: 12 residues. Per the germline V gene, CDR1 is MNHEY and CDR2 is SMNVEV (reference sequence). V dropped 6 bases and J dropped 7 bases, with 7 bases sitting between them. The CDR3 sequence is CASSSGNSPLHF. For the CDR3, the DNA is TGTGCCAGCAGCTCAGGGAATTCACCCCTCCACTTT.

The gene calls are TRBV6-1 and TRBJ2-1; perhaps D is TRBD1 or TRBD2 (6 bases each). The germline V gene has CDR1 MNHNS and CDR2 SASEGT. The CDR3 covers 15 residues. V was trimmed by 8 bases and J by 6 bases, leaving 20 bases between them. CDR3 region: CASGSGALWGNEQFF. DNA of the CDR3: TGTGCCAGCGGATCGGGGGCCCTATGGGGCAATGAGCAGTTCTTC.

This chain joins TRBV6-2 or TRBV6-3 and TRBJ2-7; D is possibly TRBD1 or TRBD2 (5 bases each). The CDR3 spans 15 residues. Germline lookup yields CDR1 MNHEY and CDR2 SVGEGT. V was shortened by 9 bases and J by 0 bases, with 18 bases between the two germline ends. CDR3 nucleotides: TGTGCCAGTAGAGGAGCCGGGACCTCCTCCTACGAGCAGTACTTC. Amino acid sequence: CASRGAGTSSYEQYF.

The V call is TRBV5-1, the J call TRBJ1-5; TRBD1 is a possible D gene (5 bases). With 0 bases removed from V and 4 bases from J, the gap between germline ends came to 8 bases. The germline CDR1 and CDR2 sequences are SGHRS and YFSETQ. The CDR3 is made up of 14 amino acids. Here the CDR3 DNA reads TGCGCCAGCAGCTTGGCAGGGTTAAATCAGCCCCAGCATTTT. Translation gives CASSLAGLNQPQHF. Filled out from reference TRBV5-1 and TRBJ1-5, the complete variable domain reads KAGVTQTPRYLIKTRGQQVTLSCSPISGHRSVSWYQQTPGQGLQFLFEYFSETQRNKGNFPGRFSGRQFSNSRSEMNVSTLELGDSALYLCASSLAGLNQPQHFGDGTRLSIL.

The chain has TRBV29-1 and TRBJ1-1; 8 positions agree with TRBD1. Germline trimming cut 6 bases from V and 5 bases from J; bases unmatched to any gene: 8. The CDR3 length is 13 residues. The germline V gene encodes CDR1 SQVTM and CDR2 ANQGSEA. CDR3 sequence: CSVKGQGLTEAFF. The CDR3 nucleotides are TGCAGCGTCAAAGGACAGGGCTTAACTGAAGCTTTCTTT. The variable domain in full, with the rest retrieved from reference TRBV29-1 and TRBJ1-1, is SAVISQKPSRDICQRGTSLTIQCQVDSQVTMMFWYRQQPGQSLTLIATANQGSEATYESGFVIDKFPISRPNLTFSTLTVSNMSPEDSSIYLCSVKGQGLTEAFFGQGTRLTVV.

This clonotype was observed once. The chain combines TRBV20-1 with TRBJ2-2; the D gene is possibly TRBD2 (5 bases). This CDR3 has 15 amino acids. Germline CDR1 is DFQATT and CDR2 is SNEGSKA (reference sequence). V lost 0 bases and J lost 5, with 13 bases in between. The DNA of the CDR3 is TGCAGTGCTAGAGATCCCTTCGGAGGAACCGGGGAGCTGTTTTTT. Translating gives CSARDPFGGTGELFF.

The chain combines TRBV10-3 with TRBJ2-3; TRBD1 might be the D (5 bases). The CDR3 totals 11 residues. Germline CDR1 and CDR2: ENHRY and SYGVKD. V gave up 5 bases and J gave up 6 bases, with 6 bases separating them. The CDR3 DNA reads as TGTGCCATCAGTTCAGGGGATACGCAGTATTTT. Protein: CAISSGDTQYF.

The CDR3 region is CASSLGFGRKAFF. The CDR3, as DNA: TGTGCCAGCAGTTTAGGGTTCGGAAGGAAAGCTTTCTTT. The rearrangement joins TRBV12-3 or TRBV12-4 to TRBJ1-1; no firm D call. V was clipped by 1 base and J by 9 bases, with 12 bases between them. The CDR3 totals 13 residues.